The 23 T cell receptor beta chains listed next were all sequenced from one sample in a study of CD8 T cells in Susac syndrome. RNA amounts of about 0.5 to 1 ug underwent reverse transcription with random hexamers. TCRdb passed the immunoSEQ multiplex PCR reads through MiXCR, listing each CDR3 protein once. The sample lists about 210,000 distinct CDR3 sequences; approximately 95% were seen once. The sample consisted of CD4+ T cells from PBMCs. These receptors were obtained from a human donor with multiple sclerosis.

The chain recombines TRBV7-8 with TRBJ2-2, with TRBD1 matching 9 bases. J was trimmed by 6 bases and V by 1 base; bases with no gene match: 6. This CDR3 contains 16 residues. The V gene's germline CDR1 is SGHVS and CDR2 FQNEAQ. The CDR3 spells CASSLGYRGQAGELFF. The CDR3 nucleotides read TGTGCCAGCAGCTTAGGTTACAGGGGGCAGGCCGGGGAGCTGTTTTTT.

The V and J genes are TRBV5-1 and TRBJ1-2; TRBD1 agrees at 10 bases. Germline V gives CDR1 SGHRS, CDR2 YFSETQ. The CDR3 contains 16 residues. The junction had 13 bases not matched to a gene; V was cut back by 4 bases and J by 7 bases. Written as DNA, the CDR3 is TGCGCCAGCAGCCCGACCGGGACAGGGGCCAGTCTTGGCTACACCTTC. Its protein is CASSPTGTGASLGYTF.

J is TRBJ2-3 and V is TRBV29-1, with 7 bases matching TRBD1. The V and J ends lost 5 bases and 2 bases, in that order; junction bases with no gene match: 16. The CDR3 has 17 amino acids. CDR1 and CDR2 from the germline V gene are SQVTM and ANQGSEA. DNA for the CDR3: TGCAGCGTTCGAACACAATCCGGGACAGCGATCACAGATACGCAGTATTTT. It codes for CSVRTQSGTAITDTQYF.

V and J are TRBV29-1 and TRBJ2-7, with unresolved D. The ends were cut back, 2 bases at V and 3 bases at J, with 11 bases in the middle. This CDR3 comprises 13 residues. Germline V gene data show CDR1 as SQVTM and CDR2 as ANQGSEA. DNA of the CDR3: TGCAGCGTTGAAATGGGGTTGGGCTACGAGCAGTACTTC. It codes for CSVEMGLGYEQYF.

This chain connects TRBV29-1 to TRBJ2-3; TRBD2 agrees at 8 bases. The V segment lost 6 bases and the J segment 4 bases; nucleotides outside the gene matches: 6. The CDR3 extends over 13 amino acids. Germline V gene sequence: CDR1 SQVTM, CDR2 ANQGSEA. The chain's CDR3 is CSVTGTRADTQYF. The DNA of the CDR3 is TGCAGCGTCACCGGGACTAGGGCAGATACGCAGTATTTT.

The chain couples TRBV12-3 or TRBV12-4 to TRBJ2-5; TRBD2 agrees at 7 bases. V gave up 5 bases and J gave up 4 bases; unmatched junction bases: 7. CDR3 length equals 14 residues. The CDR3 DNA sequence: TGTGCCAGCAGTCCCGGGTCGGGAGGAGAGACCCAGTACTTC. It yields the protein CASSPGSGGETQYF.

The rearrangement joins TRBV3-1 to TRBJ2-7; 13 bases match TRBD2. V gave up 5 bases and J gave up 2 bases; unmatched junction bases: 9. CDR3 length: 17 amino acids. Germline V lookup: CDR1 LGHDT, CDR2 YNNKEL (reference sequence). The CDR3 nucleotides are TGTGCCAGCAGCTTAGGGACTAGCGGGACTCGAACCTACGAGCAGTACTTC. Translation gives CASSLGTSGTRTYEQYF.

J is TRBJ2-3 and V is TRBV24-1, with 11 bases identical to TRBD2. CDR1 and CDR2 from the germline V gene are KGHDR and SFDVKD. V shed 4 bases and J 0 bases; nucleotides not matched to a gene: 11. CDR3 size: 19 residues. The CDR3 reads CATSDHGTSGGTSTDTQYF. The CDR3 nucleotides are TGTGCCACCAGTGACCACGGGACTAGCGGTGGGACTAGCACAGATACGCAGTATTTT.

The gene calls are TRBV3-1 and TRBJ2-2; D call uncertain. The CDR3 is 13 residues long. V lost 4 bases, J lost 3 bases, and 6 bases lay in between. Per germline, CDR1 LGHDT and CDR2 YNNKEL (reference sequence). This CDR3 is CASSRGYTGELFF. The CDR3 DNA follows: TGTGCCAGCAGCCGGGGTTACACCGGGGAGCTGTTTTTT.

The table lists this clonotype with a count of one. The chain is built from TRBV27 and TRBJ2-7; D uncertain. V lost 7 bases and J lost 7, with 14 bases in between. The V gene's germline CDR1 is MNHEY and CDR2 SMNVEV (reference sequence). This CDR3 is 12 amino acids long. The CDR3 loop is CASTVRSREQYF. DNA for the CDR3: TGTGCCAGCACCGTCCGGTCGCGTGAGCAGTACTTC.

The V and J genes are TRBV29-1 and TRBJ1-4; the D is unclear. This CDR3 contains 14 residues. Germline V gene sequence: CDR1 SQVTM, CDR2 ANQGSEA. Trimming shortened V by 7 bases and J by 0 bases, and 12 bases separated the two germline ends. Here the CDR3 reads CSARAGTTNEKLFF. The CDR3 DNA reads TGCAGCGCCCGGGCTGGGACAACTAATGAAAAACTGTTTTTT.

This chain connects TRBV20-1 to TRBJ1-1; 7 bases are a match to TRBD1. Germline V lookup: CDR1 DFQATT, CDR2 SNEGSKA (reference sequence). The CDR3 length is 13 residues. J gave up 1 base and V 6 bases, and 5 bases lay outside the gene matches. The CDR3 sequence is CSATRGGNTEAFF. Written as DNA, the CDR3 is TGCAGTGCCACCAGGGGGGGGAACACTGAAGCTTTCTTT.

The chain employs TRBV3-1 and TRBJ2-5; no clear D gene. The CDR3 has 15 residues. Germline values: CDR1 LGHDT, CDR2 YNNKEL (reference sequence). The V gene lost 1 base and the J gene lost 0 bases, with 9 bases spanning the gap. The CDR3 coding sequence is TGTGCCAGCAGCCAAGTGGCCTACCACCAAGAGACCCAGTACTTC. It codes for CASSQVAYHQETQYF.

The chain joins TRBV29-1 to TRBJ1-1; D gene uncertain. The CDR3 totals 14 residues. Germline V gene lookup returns CDR1 SQVTM and CDR2 ANQGSEA. The germline V and J ends were trimmed by 1 base and 0 bases, with 9 bases remaining between them. CDR3: CSVEAGSMNTEAFF. The CDR3 nucleotides are TGCAGCGTTGAAGCCGGCAGTATGAACACTGAAGCTTTCTTT.

This chain connects TRBV29-1 to TRBJ2-1; 14 nucleotides line up with TRBD2. CDR3 length: 16 residues. Trimming at V came to 4 bases and at J to 5 bases, leaving 7 bases not matched to a gene. Per germline, CDR1 SQVTM and CDR2 ANQGSEA. CDR3 DNA sequence: TGCAGCGTTGGTCGACTAGCGGGAGGGAATAACAATGAGCAGTTCTTC. Translating it yields CSVGRLAGGNNNEQFF.

This sequence joins TRBV28 and TRBJ1-1; a possible D gene is TRBD1 (5 bases). This CDR3 has 15 residues. CDR1 is MDHEN and CDR2 is SYDVKM in the germline V gene. V was trimmed by 4 bases and J by 4 bases, leaving 16 bases between them. DNA for the CDR3: TGTGCCAGCAGTTCGAACACACCGAGGGGCACTGAAGCTTTCTTT. Amino acids: CASSSNTPRGTEAFF. The full variable domain, completed using reference TRBV28 and TRBJ1-1, is DVKVTQSSRYLVKRTGEKVFLECVQDMDHENMFWYRQDPGLGLRLIYFSYDVKMKEKGDIPEGYSVSREKKERFSLILESASTNQTSMYLCASSSNTPRGTEAFFGQGTRLTVV.

The chain is built from TRBV23-1 and TRBJ2-1; TRBD1 agrees at 8 bases. TRBV23-1 is given ORF status, its function remaining uncertain. V shed 4 bases, J shed 2 bases, and the junction held 13 bases outside the gene matches. This CDR3 spans 18 amino acids. This chain's CDR3 is CASSLNPKTGEPYNEQFF. The CDR3 DNA reads TGCGCCAGCAGTCTTAACCCTAAGACAGGGGAACCCTACAATGAGCAGTTCTTC.

This rearrangement joins TRBV28 to TRBJ2-3; TRBD2 aligns across 8 bases. After removal of 5 bases from V and 4 bases from J, the junction contained 5 bases not matched to a gene. This CDR3 spans 14 amino acids. CDR1 MDHEN and CDR2 SYDVKM come from the germline V gene. The CDR3 DNA reads as TGTGCCAGCAGTCTGAGCGGGAGACCAGATACGCAGTATTTT. Translated, it gives CASSLSGRPDTQYF.

The J gene is TRBJ1-1, the V gene TRBV3-1, with D tentatively TRBD1 (5 bases). Trimming stripped 5 bases from V and 0 bases from J, with 10 bases between. Germline V gene data show CDR1 as LGHDT and CDR2 as YNNKEL (reference sequence). The CDR3 length is 14 residues. The CDR3 sequence: CASSKGRVNTEAFF. In DNA form, the CDR3 reads TGTGCCAGCAGCAAAGGCAGGGTGAACACTGAAGCTTTCTTT.

This chain uses TRBV20-1 with TRBJ2-1; the match to TRBD2 covers 8 bases. V was pared by 5 bases and J by 6 bases, with 3 bases of the junction left unmatched. Germline CDR1 is DFQATT and CDR2 is SNEGSKA (reference sequence). The CDR3 extends over 12 amino acids. The CDR3 coding sequence is TGCAGTGCTTGGACTAGCCGCAATGAGCAGTTCTTC. Encoded protein: CSAWTSRNEQFF.

This chain connects TRBV19 to TRBJ2-5; D not certain. The CDR3 is 14 amino acids. Germline values: CDR1 LNHDA, CDR2 SQIVND (reference sequence). Trimming took off 10 bases at V and 5 bases at J, with 20 bases between the two ends. CDR3 sequence reads: CAIMTPENFETQYF. DNA of the CDR3: TGTGCCATCATGACCCCGGAGAATTTCGAGACCCAGTACTTC. The full variable domain, its missing parts supplied by reference TRBV19 and TRBJ2-5, is DGGITQSPKYLFRKEGQNVTLSCEQNLNHDAMYWYRQDPGQGLRLIYYSQIVNDFQKGDIAEGYSVSREKKESFPLTVTSAQKNPTAFYLCAIMTPENFETQYFGPGTRLLVL.

The chain links TRBV10-3 to TRBJ1-5, with TRBD1 as a possible D gene (5 bases). Per germline, CDR1 ENHRY and CDR2 SYGVKD. CDR3 length equals 14 residues. Trimming cost V 3 bases and J 4 bases, with 10 bases left between them. In DNA form, the CDR3 reads TGTGCCATCAGTGACCCAGGGCCTAATCAGCCCCAGCATTTT. Translated, it gives CAISDPGPNQPQHF.

The chain joins TRBV3-1 to TRBJ1-5; a possible D gene is TRBD1 (5 bases). The CDR3 runs 17 residues. V lost 0 bases and J lost 4, with 16 bases in between. Germline V lookup: CDR1 LGHDT, CDR2 YNNKEL (reference sequence). The CDR3 region is CASSQERGGRGNQPQHF. CDR3 in DNA: TGTGCCAGCAGCCAAGAAAGGGGCGGGCGGGGGAATCAGCCCCAGCATTTT.